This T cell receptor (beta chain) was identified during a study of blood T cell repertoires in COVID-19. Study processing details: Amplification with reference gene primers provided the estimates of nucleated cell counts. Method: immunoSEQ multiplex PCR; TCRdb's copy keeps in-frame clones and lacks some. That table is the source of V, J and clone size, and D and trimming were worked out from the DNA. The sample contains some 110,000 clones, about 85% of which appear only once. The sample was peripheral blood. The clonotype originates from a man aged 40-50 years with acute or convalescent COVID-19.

The CDR3 nucleotides read TGTGCCAGCTCACCACCGTCTAGCGGAAGGAACGAGCAGTACTTC. Translated: CASSPPSSGRNEQYF. The rearrangement uses TRBV18 and TRBJ2-7; 7 bases agree with TRBD2. The CDR3 totals 15 residues. V was pared by 0 bases and J by 5 bases, with 7 bases of the junction left unmatched. Per germline, CDR1 KGHSH and CDR2 LQKENI.